The 2 T cell receptor beta chains below come from one sample, sequenced in a study of T cell responses to AZD1222 COVID-19 vaccine. Sequencing was performed with immunoSEQ multiplex PCR; in TCRdb, only in-frame clones are kept and a portion is missing. The data show around 160,000 clones, around 90% seen once. The input for sequencing was peripheral blood, taken 28 days after the second AZD1222 dose. These receptors all stem from an adult who received the AZD1222 COVID-19 vaccine.

This CDR3 reads CAWNVQGYTYNEQFF. The DNA of the CDR3 is TGTGCCTGGAATGTGCAGGGGTATACCTACAATGAGCAGTTCTTC. This chain links TRBV30 with TRBJ2-1; weak D call: TRBD1 (6 bases). Germline lookup yields CDR1 GTSNPN and CDR2 SVGIG (reference sequence). The CDR3 is 15 residues long. The ends were cut back, 4 bases at V and 2 bases at J, with 15 bases in the middle.

This clone came up a few times. V usage is TRBV5-1 and J usage is TRBJ1-1; no clear D. CDR1 and CDR2 (germline): SGHRS, YFSETQ. Trimming shortened V by 4 bases and J by 2 bases, and 12 bases separated the two germline ends. The CDR3 spans 14 residues. The CDR3 DNA follows: TGCGCCAGCAGCATTTACCAGGTCAACACTGAAGCTTTCTTT. Translation: CASSIYQVNTEAFF.